This T cell receptor beta chain was observed in a study of control samples from healthy donors and cancer patients. Trimming pared 0 bases from V and 6 bases from J, leaving 3 bases between. This CDR3 comprises 11 residues. The germline CDR1 and CDR2 sequences are DFQATT and SNEGSKA (reference sequence). This clone was recorded only once. Sequenced by immunoSEQ multiplex PCR; TCRdb stores in-frame clones only, minus some. The sample holds roughly 76,000 clones, around 95% seen once. The sequenced material came from blood. This rearrangement joins TRBV20-1 to TRBJ2-1; D not resolved. This receptor was identified in a woman aged 35 to 49 in good health. CDR3 nucleotides: TGCAGTGCTAGAGAACTCAATGAGCAGTTCTTC. Its protein is CSARELNEQFF.